This T cell receptor beta chain came from a study of blood T cell repertoires in COVID-19. Study context: From the United States, Italy and Spain came samples of acute and convalescent COVID-19.

The ends were cut back, 5 bases at V and 1 base at J, with 7 bases in the middle. The CDR3 length is 13 residues. Per germline, CDR1 SGHAT and CDR2 FQNNGV. How the authors handled the data: By means of reference gene primer amplification, nucleated cell counts were estimated. Repertoires were generated with immunoSEQ multiplex PCR, while TCRdb's copy carries only in-frame clones and drops some. From that table come the V and J calls and clone size; the DNA was used to work out D and trimming. Of tens of thousands of clones listed, about nine tenths are singletons. The chain combines TRBV11-2 with TRBJ2-3; a weak D match, TRBD1 (6 bases). The sequenced sample consisted of peripheral blood. This sequence was found in a human donor in a cohort sampled during active COVID-19. The CDR3 sequence is CASSPGGTDTQYF. CDR3 sequence (DNA): TGTGCCAGCAGCCCAGGGGGCACAGATACGCAGTATTTT.